These T cell receptor beta chains were read from a single sample in a study of blood T cell repertoires in COVID-19. Assay: immunoSEQ multiplex PCR; the TCRdb copy retains only in-frame clones and omits some. The repertoire includes approximately 170,000 clones, 88% of them detected once, and roughly 25% sits in the top ten. Specimen: peripheral blood. The receptors stem from a man aged 55-75 years with acute or convalescent COVID-19. The CDR3 runs from the conserved cysteine through the conserved F or W. A D gene is named only where the DNA matches it firmly. Not every row has a clone size; where given, it reads once, few, many or a size class.

J	size	V	D	CDR3	DNA
TRBJ1-1	-	TRBV11-2	-	CASSPRTRQGGSEAFF	TGTGCCAGCAGCCCGCGTACGCGGCAGGGAGGATCTGAAGCTTTCTTT
TRBJ2-5	-	TRBV29-1	-	CSVELGTQYF	TGCAGCGTCGAGCTTGGGACCCAGTACTTC
TRBJ1-3	-	TRBV15	-	CATSTTEGNTIYF	TGTGCCACCAGCACGACAGAAGGAAACACCATATATTTT
TRBJ1-2	-	TRBV19	TRBD1	CASSGRQGTNYGYTF	TGTGCCAGTAGTGGACGACAGGGGACTAACTATGGCTACACCTTC
TRBJ1-2	-	TRBV6-5	-	CASSWRRNYGYTF	TGTGCCAGCAGTTGGAGGAGGAACTATGGCTACACCTTC
TRBJ2-2	-	TRBV6-5	-	CASRQGPGELFF	TGTGCCAGCAGGCAGGGTCCCGGGGAGCTGTTTTTT
TRBJ1-5	-	TRBV7-8	TRBD1	CASSLVDRGLSNQPQHF	TGTGCCAGCAGCTTAGTAGACAGGGGGCTCAGCAATCAGCCCCAGCATTTT
TRBJ1-6	-	TRBV7-6	TRBD1	CASSPSTGGDSPLHF	TGTGCCAGCAGCCCATCGACAGGGGGAGATTCACCCCTCCACTTT
TRBJ1-2	-	TRBV9	-	CASSLGTYGYTF	TGTGCCAGCAGCCTAGGGACATACGGCTACACCTTC
TRBJ2-2	-	TRBV5-4	TRBD1	CASSPRQGLVTGELFF	TGTGCCAGCAGCCCTCGACAGGGGTTGGTAACCGGGGAGCTGTTTTTT
TRBJ2-3	-	TRBV4-2	-	CASSVGGGGETDTQYF	TGTGCCAGCAGCGTGGGGGGCGGGGGCGAAACAGATACGCAGTATTTT
TRBJ1-6	few	TRBV10-3	-	CAISPRGSENNSPLHF	TGTGCCATCAGTCCGCGGGGGTCCGAAAATAATTCACCCCTCCACTTT
TRBJ1-6	-	TRBV5-1	-	CASRGHDNSPLHF	TGCGCCAGCCGCGGACACGATAATTCACCCCTCCACTTT
TRBJ1-2	once	TRBV10-3	TRBD1	CAINRDRSFYGYTF	TGTGCCATAAACCGGGACAGGTCCTTCTATGGCTACACCTTC
TRBJ2-7	-	TRBV4-1	TRBD1	CASSREQQGSHEQYF	TGCGCCAGCAGCCGAGAACAACAGGGGAGCCACGAGCAGTACTTC
TRBJ1-1	-	TRBV19	-	CASSGRLLNTEAFF	TGTGCCAGTAGTGGCAGACTTTTAAACACTGAAGCTTTCTTT
TRBJ2-5	once	TRBV11-3	-	CASSLGSGETQYF	TGTGCCAGCAGCTTAGGGTCAGGGGAGACCCAGTACTTC
TRBJ1-1	-	TRBV7-9	-	CVLRDMNTEAFF	TGTGTCTTAAGGGACATGAACACTGAAGCTTTCTTT
TRBJ1-2	-	TRBV6-6	-	CASSYEGISYGYTF	TGTGCCAGCAGTTACGAGGGAATAAGCTATGGCTACACCTTC
TRBJ1-1	-	TRBV4-1	-	CASSGGSRLNTEAFF	TGCGCCAGCAGCGGGGGGAGCAGACTGAACACTGAAGCTTTCTTT
TRBJ1-2	-	TRBV10-3	TRBD1	CAIRRDRERYGYTF	TGTGCCATCAGGAGGGACAGAGAGCGCTATGGCTACACCTTC
TRBJ1-4	-	TRBV7-9	TRBD1	CASSLGQGDNEKLFF	TGTGCCAGCAGCTTGGGACAGGGGGATAATGAAAAACTGTTTTTT
TRBJ2-1	-	TRBV5-1	TRBD2	CASSLAGGMYNEQFF	TGCGCCAGCAGCTTGGCGGGGGGGATGTACAATGAGCAGTTCTTC
TRBJ2-3	once	TRBV29-1	TRBD1	CSVGRGRTDTQYF	TGCAGCGTAGGCAGGGGGCGGACAGATACGCAGTATTTT
TRBJ1-1	-	TRBV11-3	-	CASSPTRGGTEAFF	TGTGCCAGCAGCCCCACGAGGGGAGGCACTGAAGCTTTCTTT
TRBJ1-1	-	TRBV19	TRBD1	CASSIGGQGFTEAFF	TGTGCCAGTAGTATAGGGGGACAGGGGTTCACTGAAGCTTTCTTT